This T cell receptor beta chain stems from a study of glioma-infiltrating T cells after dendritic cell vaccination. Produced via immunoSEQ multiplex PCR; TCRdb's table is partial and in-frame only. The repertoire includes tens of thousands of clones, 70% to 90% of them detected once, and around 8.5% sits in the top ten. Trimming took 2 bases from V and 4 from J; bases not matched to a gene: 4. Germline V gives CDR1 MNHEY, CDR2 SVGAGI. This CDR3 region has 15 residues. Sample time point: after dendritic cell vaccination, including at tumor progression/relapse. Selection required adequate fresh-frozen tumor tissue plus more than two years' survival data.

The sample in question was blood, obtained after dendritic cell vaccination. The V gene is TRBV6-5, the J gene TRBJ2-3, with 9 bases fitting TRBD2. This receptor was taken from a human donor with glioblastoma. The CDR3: CASSYAGGPSDTQYF. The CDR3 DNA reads TGTGCCAGCAGTTACGCGGGGGGGCCGTCAGATACGCAGTATTTT.